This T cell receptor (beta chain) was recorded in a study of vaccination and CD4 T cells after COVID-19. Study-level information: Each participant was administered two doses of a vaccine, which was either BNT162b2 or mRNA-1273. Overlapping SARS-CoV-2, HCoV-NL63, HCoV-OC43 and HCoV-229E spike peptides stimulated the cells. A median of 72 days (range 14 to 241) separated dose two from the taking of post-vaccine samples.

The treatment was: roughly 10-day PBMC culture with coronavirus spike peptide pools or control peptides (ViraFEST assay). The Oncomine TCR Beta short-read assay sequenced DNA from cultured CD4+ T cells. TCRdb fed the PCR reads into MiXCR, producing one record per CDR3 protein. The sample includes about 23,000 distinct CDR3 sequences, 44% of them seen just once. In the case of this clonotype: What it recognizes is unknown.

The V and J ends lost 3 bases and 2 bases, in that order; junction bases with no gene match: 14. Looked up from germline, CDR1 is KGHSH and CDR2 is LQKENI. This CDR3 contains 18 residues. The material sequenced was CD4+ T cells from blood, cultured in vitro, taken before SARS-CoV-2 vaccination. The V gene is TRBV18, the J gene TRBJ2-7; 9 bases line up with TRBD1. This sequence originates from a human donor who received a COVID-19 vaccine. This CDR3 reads CASSPLGQGMGTPYEQYF. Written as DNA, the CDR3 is TGTGCCAGCTCACCTCTAGGACAGGGGATGGGGACTCCCTACGAGCAGTACTTC.